The clone carrying this TCR beta chain appeared once. As yet, its antigen is unknown. The entry originates in a study of tumor-infiltrating lymphocytes in primary liver carcinoma. Study information: Donors had hepatocellular carcinoma or combined HCC and intrahepatic cholangiocarcinoma.

General study results and limits: Compared with blood, tumor repertoires held significantly more in their top 250 clones. Reduced overlap was seen in tumor-adjacent and tumor-blood pairs versus tumor region pairs.

The CDR3 consists of 13 residues. CDR1 is SGHAT and CDR2 is FQNNGV in the germline V gene. V lost 2 bases, J lost 10 bases, and 15 bases lay in between. DNA and RNA were both co-extracted from approximately 20-30 mg of bulk tissue that had not been sorted. Resection treated the patients' primary liver carcinoma. Starting from 450 to 500 ng of total RNA, TCR beta cDNA was produced with a primer in the constant region. Each TCR beta library was derived from three nested multiplex PCR rounds that employed slightly modified ARM-PCR. Primers for the first two PCR rounds were TRBV1-TRBV30 forward primers and a C-beta reverse primer (roughly 10 cycles per round). TCRdb called the multiplex PCR reads again in MiXCR, with one record for every CDR3 protein. Counted here are around 120,000 distinct CDR3 sequences, about two thirds occurring once; the ten biggest clones make up 8.1%.

The sequenced material came from tumor-adjacent normal liver tissue. This TCR was sampled from a woman in her sixties or seventies with primary liver carcinoma and hepatitis B virus infection. V and J are TRBV11-2 and TRBJ2-7; D perhaps matches TRBD2 (6 bases). The CDR3 DNA reads as TGTGCCAGCAGCTTAACTAGCAGGAGCGTACAGTACTTC. Translating gives CASSLTSRSVQYF.